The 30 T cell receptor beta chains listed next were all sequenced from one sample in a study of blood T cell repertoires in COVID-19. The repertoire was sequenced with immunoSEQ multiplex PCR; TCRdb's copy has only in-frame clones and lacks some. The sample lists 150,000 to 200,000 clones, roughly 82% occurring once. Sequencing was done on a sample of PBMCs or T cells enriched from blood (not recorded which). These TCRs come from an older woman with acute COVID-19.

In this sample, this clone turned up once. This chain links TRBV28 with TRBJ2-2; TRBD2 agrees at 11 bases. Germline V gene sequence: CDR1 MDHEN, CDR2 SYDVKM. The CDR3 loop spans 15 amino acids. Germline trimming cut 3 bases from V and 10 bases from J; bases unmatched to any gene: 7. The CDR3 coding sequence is TGTGCCAGCAGTTTTTCCATAGCGGGGGGGCTGGAGCTGTTTTTT. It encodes CASSFSIAGGLELFF. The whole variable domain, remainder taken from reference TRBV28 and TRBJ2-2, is DVKVTQSSRYLVKRTGEKVFLECVQDMDHENMFWYRQDPGLGLRLIYFSYDVKMKEKGDIPEGYSVSREKKERFSLILESASTNQTSMYLCASSFSIAGGLELFFGEGSRLTVL.

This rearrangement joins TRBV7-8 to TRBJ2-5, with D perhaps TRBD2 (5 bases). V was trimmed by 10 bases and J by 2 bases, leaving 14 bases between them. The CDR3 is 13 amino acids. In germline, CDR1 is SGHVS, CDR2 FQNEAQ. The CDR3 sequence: CATRLRGQETQYF. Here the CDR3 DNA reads TGTGCCACTCGTCTACGGGGACAAGAGACCCAGTACTTC. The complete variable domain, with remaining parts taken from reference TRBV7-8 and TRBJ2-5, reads GAGVSQSPRYKVAKRGQDVALRCDPISGHVSLFWYQQALGQGPEFLTYFQNEAQLDKSGLPSDRFFAERPEGSVSTLKIQRTQQEDSAVYLCATRLRGQETQYFGPGTRLLVL.

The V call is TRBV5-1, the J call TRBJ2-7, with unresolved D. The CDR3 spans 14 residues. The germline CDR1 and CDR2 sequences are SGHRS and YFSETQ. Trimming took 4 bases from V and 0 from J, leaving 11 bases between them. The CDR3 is CASSIKSSSYEQYF. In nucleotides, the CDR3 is TGCGCCAGCAGCATCAAATCGAGCTCCTACGAGCAGTACTTC.

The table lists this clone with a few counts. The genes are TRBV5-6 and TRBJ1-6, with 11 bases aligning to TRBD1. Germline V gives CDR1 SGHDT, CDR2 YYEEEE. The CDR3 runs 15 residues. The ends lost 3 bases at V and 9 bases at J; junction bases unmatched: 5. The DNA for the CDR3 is TGTGCCAGCAGCTGGGGGACAGGGGGAGGTTCACCCCTCCACTTT. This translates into CASSWGTGGGSPLHF.

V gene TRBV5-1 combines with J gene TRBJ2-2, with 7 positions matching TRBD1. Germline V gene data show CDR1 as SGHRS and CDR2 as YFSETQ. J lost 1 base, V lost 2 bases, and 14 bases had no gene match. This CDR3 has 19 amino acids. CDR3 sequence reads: CASSFEGAGLSMNTGELFF. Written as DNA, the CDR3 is TGCGCCAGCAGCTTTGAGGGGGCAGGCCTATCGATGAACACCGGGGAGCTGTTTTTT. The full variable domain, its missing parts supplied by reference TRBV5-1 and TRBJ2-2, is KAGVTQTPRYLIKTRGQQVTLSCSPISGHRSVSWYQQTPGQGLQFLFEYFSETQRNKGNFPGRFSGRQFSNSRSEMNVSTLELGDSALYLCASSFEGAGLSMNTGELFFGEGSRLTVL.

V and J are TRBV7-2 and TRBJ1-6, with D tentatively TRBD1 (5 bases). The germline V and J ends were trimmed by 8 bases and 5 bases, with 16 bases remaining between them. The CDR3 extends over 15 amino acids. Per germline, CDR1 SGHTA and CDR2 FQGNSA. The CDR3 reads CASAPRGLNNSPLHF. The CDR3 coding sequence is TGTGCCAGCGCCCCAAGGGGACTGAATAATTCACCCCTCCACTTT.

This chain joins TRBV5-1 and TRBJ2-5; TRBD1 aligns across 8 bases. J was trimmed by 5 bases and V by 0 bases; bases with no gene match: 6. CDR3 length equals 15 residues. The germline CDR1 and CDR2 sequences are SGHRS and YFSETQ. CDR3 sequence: CASSLGQGAWETQYF. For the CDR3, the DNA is TGCGCCAGCAGCTTGGGCCAGGGGGCATGGGAGACCCAGTACTTC.

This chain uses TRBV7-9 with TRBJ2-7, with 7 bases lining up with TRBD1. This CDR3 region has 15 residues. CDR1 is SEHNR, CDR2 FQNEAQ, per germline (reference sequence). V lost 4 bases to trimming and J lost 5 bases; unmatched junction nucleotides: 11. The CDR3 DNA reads TGTGCCAGCAGCTCCTGGGACAGCCTGGGAAACGAGCAGTACTTC. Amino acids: CASSSWDSLGNEQYF.

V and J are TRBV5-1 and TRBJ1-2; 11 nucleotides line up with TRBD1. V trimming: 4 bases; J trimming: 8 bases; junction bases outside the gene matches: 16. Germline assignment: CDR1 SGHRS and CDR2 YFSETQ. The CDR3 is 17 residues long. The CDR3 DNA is TGCGCCAGCAGCCCCCGGGGGACAGGGGGTCTCGGTAGCGGCTACACCTTC. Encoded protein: CASSPRGTGGLGSGYTF.

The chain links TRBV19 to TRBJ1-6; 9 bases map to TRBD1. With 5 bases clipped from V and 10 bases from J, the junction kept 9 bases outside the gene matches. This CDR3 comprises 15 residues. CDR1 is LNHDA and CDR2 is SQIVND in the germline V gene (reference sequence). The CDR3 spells CASSVADRGSSPLHF. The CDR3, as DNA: TGTGCCAGTAGTGTTGCCGACAGGGGGTCATCACCCCTCCACTTT. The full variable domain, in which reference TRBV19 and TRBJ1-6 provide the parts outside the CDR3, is DGGITQSPKYLFRKEGQNVTLSCEQNLNHDAMYWYRQDPGQGLRLIYYSQIVNDFQKGDIAEGYSVSREKKESFPLTVTSAQKNPTAFYLCASSVADRGSSPLHFGNGTRLTVT.

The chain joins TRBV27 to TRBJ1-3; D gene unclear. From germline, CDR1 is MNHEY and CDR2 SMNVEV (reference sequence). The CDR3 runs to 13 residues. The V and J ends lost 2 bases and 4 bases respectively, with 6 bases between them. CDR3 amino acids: CASSLSFGNTIYF. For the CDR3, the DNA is TGTGCCAGCAGTTTAAGCTTCGGAAACACCATATATTTT.

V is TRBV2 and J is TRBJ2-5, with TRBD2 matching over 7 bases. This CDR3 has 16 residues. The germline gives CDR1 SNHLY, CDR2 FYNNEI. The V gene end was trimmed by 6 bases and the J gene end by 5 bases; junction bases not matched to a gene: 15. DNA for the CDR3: TGTGCCAGCAGGAAGGTCGCGGGAGAAGGAGACGAGACCCAGTACTTC. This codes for CASRKVAGEGDETQYF.

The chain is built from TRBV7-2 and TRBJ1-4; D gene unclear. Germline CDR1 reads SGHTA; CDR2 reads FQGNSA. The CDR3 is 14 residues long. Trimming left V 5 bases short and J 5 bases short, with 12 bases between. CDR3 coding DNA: TGTGCCAGCAGCCGTACTGAGAAAAATGAAAAACTGTTTTTT. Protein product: CASSRTEKNEKLFF.

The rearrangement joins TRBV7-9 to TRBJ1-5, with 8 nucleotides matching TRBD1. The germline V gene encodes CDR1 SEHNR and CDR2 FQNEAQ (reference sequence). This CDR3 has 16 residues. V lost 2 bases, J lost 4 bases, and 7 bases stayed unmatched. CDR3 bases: TGTGCCAGCAGCTTATTTGGACAGGGAGGTAATCAGCCCCAGCATTTT. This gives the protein CASSLFGQGGNQPQHF. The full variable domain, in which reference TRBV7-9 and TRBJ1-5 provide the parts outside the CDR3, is DTGVSQNPRHKITKRGQNVTFRCDPISEHNRLYWYRQTLGQGPEFLTYFQNEAQLEKSRLLSDRFSAERPKGSFSTLEIQRTEQGDSAMYLCASSLFGQGGNQPQHFGDGTRLSIL.

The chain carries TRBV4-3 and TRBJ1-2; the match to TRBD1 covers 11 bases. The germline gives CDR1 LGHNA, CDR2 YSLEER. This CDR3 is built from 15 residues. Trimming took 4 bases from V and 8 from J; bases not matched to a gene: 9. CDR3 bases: TGCGCCAGCAGCCCGACAGGACAGGGGGCTTACGGCTACACCTTC. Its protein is CASSPTGQGAYGYTF.

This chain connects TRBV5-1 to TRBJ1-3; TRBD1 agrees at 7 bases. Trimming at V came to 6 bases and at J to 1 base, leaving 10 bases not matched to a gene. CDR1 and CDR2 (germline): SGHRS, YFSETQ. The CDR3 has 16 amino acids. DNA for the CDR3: TGCGCCAGCACCTCTGGACAGGCCTGGTCTGGAAACACCATATATTTT. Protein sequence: CASTSGQAWSGNTIYF.

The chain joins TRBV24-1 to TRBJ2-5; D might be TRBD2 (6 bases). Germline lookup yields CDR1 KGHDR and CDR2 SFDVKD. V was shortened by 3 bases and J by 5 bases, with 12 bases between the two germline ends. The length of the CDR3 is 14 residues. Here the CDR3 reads CATSDSRGWETQYF. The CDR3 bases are TGTGCCACCAGTGATAGTCGGGGGTGGGAGACCCAGTACTTC.

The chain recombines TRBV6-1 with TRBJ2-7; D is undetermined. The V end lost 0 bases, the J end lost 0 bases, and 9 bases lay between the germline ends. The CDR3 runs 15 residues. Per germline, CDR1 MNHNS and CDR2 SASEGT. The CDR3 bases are TGTGCCAGCAGTGAAGCGGCCCAGTACTCCTACGAGCAGTACGTC. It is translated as CASSEAAQYSYEQYV.

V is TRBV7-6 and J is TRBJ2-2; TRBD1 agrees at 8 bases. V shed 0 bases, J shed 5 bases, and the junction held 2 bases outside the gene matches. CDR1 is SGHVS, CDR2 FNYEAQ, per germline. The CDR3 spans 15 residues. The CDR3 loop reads CASSLATGDTGELFF. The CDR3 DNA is TGTGCCAGCAGCTTAGCGACAGGGGATACCGGGGAGCTGTTTTTT.

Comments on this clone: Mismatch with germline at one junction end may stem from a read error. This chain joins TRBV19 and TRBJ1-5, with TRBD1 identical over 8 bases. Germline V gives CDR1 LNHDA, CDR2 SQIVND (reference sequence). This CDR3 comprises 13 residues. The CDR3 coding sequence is TGTGCCAGTCGGCGACAGGGGAATCGGCCCCAGCATTTT. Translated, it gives CASRRQGNRPQHF. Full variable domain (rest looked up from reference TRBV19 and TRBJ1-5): DGGITQSPKYLFRKEGQNVTLSCEQNLNHDAMYWYRQDPGQGLRLIYYSQIVNDFQKGDIAEGYSVSREKKESFPLTVTSAQKNPTAFYLCASRRQGNRPQHFGDGTRLSIL.

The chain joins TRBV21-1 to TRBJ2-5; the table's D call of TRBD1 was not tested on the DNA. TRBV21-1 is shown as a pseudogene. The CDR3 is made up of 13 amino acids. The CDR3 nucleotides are TGTGTTGGTCAGGTAGTGCCCCAAGAGACCCAGTACTTC. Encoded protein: CVGQVVPQETQYF.

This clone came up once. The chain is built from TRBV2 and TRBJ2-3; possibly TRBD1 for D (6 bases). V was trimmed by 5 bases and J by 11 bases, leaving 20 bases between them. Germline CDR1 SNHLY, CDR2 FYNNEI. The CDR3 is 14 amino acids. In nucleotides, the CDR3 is TGTGCCAGCAGTCTCAAACCTCCATCAGGGGAGCAGTATTTT. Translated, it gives CASSLKPPSGEQYF.

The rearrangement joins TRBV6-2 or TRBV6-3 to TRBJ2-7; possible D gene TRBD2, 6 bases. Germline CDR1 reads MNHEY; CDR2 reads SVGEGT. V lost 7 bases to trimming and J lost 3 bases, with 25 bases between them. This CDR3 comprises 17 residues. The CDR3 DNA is TGTGCCAGCACCCCACGAGTAGGAGGGGAATATCGCTACGAGCAGTACGTC. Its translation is CASTPRVGGEYRYEQYV.

CDR3 amino acids: CASSTQGGGFEAFF. The CDR3 nucleotides are TGTGCCAGTAGTACCCAGGGGGGTGGCTTCGAAGCTTTCTTT. The chain joins TRBV19 to TRBJ1-1; 7 positions match TRBD1. V shed 4 bases, J shed 8 bases, and the junction held 10 bases outside the gene matches. CDR3 length equals 14 residues. The germline V gene encodes CDR1 LNHDA and CDR2 SQIVND (reference sequence).

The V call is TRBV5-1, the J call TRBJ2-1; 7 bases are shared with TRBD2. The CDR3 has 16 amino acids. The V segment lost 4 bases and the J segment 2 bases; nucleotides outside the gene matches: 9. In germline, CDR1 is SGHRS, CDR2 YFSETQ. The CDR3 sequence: CASSPGSGAPYNEQFF. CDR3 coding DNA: TGCGCCAGCAGCCCCGGGAGCGGGGCCCCCTACAATGAGCAGTTCTTC.

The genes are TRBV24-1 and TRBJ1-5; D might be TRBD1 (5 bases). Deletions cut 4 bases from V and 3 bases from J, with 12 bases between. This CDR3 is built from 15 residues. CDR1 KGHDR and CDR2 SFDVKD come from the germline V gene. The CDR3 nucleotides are TGTGCCACCAGTGACTGGGGGGAAATCAATCAGCCCCAGCATTTT. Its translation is CATSDWGEINQPQHF.

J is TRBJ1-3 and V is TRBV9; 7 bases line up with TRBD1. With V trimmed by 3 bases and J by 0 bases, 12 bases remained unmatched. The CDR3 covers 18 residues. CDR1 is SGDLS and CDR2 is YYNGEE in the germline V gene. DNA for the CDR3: TGTGCCAGCAGCGGCCGGTTAGGGGGCCGGTTCTCTGGAAACACCATATATTTT. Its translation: CASSGRLGGRFSGNTIYF. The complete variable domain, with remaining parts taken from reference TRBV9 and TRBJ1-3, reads DSGVTQTPKHLITATGQRVTLRCSPRSGDLSVYWYQQSLDQGLQFLIQYYNGEERAKGNILERFSAQQFPDLHSELNLSSLELGDSALYFCASSGRLGGRFSGNTIYFGEGSWLTVV.

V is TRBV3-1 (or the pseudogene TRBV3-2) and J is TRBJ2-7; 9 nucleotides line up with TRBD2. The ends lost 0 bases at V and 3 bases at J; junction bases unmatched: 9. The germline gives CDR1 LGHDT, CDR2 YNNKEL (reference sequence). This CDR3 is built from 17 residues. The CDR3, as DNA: TGTGCCAGCAGCCAAGATCGGGTAGCGGGGGTAAACTACGAGCAGTACTTC. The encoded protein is CASSQDRVAGVNYEQYF.

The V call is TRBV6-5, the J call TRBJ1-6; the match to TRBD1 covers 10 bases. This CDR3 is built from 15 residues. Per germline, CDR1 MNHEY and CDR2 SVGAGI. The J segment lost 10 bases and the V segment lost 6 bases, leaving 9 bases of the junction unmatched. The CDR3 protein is CASRAPGTGASPLHF. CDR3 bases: TGTGCCAGCAGGGCTCCCGGGACAGGGGCGTCACCCCTCCACTTT.

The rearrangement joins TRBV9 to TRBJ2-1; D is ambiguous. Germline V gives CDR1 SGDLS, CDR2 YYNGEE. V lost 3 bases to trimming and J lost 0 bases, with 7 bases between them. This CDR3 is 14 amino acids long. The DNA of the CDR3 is TGTGCCAGCAGCGGGAGCTCCTCCTACAATGAGCAGTTCTTC. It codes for CASSGSSSYNEQFF.